This T cell receptor (beta chain) was sequenced in a study of shared clonotypes between healthy human individuals. Overall study findings and caveats: Memory subsets generally showed lower estimated richness than naive subsets.

The V and J ends lost 3 bases and 1 base, in that order; junction bases with no gene match: 5. CDR3 size: 16 residues. Per the germline V gene, CDR1 is LNHDA and CDR2 is SQIVND (reference sequence). Clones were sequenced by immunoSEQ multiplex PCR, and TCRdb holds only the in-frame ones, with some missing. The sample carries about 1.5 million clones, 95% to 99% recorded once. As concerns this clone: What it recognizes is unknown.

The receptor's source is a man aged 25-45 years in good health. Sequenced: naive CD4+ T cells sorted from blood. Subset here: CD45RA+ positively selected. The chain uses TRBV19 and TRBJ2-2, with TRBD1 matching over 7 bases. The CDR3 bases are TGTGCCAGTAGTATGAGGGGACAGATGAACACCGGGGAGCTGTTTTTT. It encodes CASSMRGQMNTGELFF.